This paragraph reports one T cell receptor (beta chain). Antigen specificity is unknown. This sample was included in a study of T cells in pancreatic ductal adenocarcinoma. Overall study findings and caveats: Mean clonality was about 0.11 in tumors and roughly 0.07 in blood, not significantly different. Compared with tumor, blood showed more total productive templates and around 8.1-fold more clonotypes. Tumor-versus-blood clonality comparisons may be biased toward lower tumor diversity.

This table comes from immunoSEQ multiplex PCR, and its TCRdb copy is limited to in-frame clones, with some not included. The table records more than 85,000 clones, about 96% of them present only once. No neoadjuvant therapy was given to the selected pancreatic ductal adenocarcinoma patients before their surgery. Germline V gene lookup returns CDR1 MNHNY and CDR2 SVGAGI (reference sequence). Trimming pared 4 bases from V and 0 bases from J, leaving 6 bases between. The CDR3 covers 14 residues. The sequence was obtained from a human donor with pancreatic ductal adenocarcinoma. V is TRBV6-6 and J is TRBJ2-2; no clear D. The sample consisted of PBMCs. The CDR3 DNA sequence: TGTGCCAGCAGTTCTTTAGCGAACACCGGGGAGCTGTTTTTT. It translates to CASSSLANTGELFF.